The 18 T cell receptor beta chains in this list originate from one sample, sequenced in a study of response to subunit inactivated influenza vaccine (dated by TCRdb to between 2017 and 2018). The library came from RT-PCR. The instrument given in TCRdb is Illumina HiSeq 2500. TCRdb applied fastp at Q25 and MiXCR to the public reads, then kept only in-frame beta chains. Merged by CDR3 protein, the rows form single entries marked with the most common genes and DNA. The sample profile shows about half a million distinct CDR3 sequences; around 25% of them were found once. The ten largest account for 1.5% to 2% of the sample. This material consisted of CD4+ T cells sorted from PBMCs, taken more than 4 days after vaccination. The receptor source for this set is a man in his forties or fifties who received an inactivated influenza vaccine. Donor details come from another sample of the same person, matched by shared clones.

This clonotype occurred a few times. The rearrangement joins TRBV15 to TRBJ2-5; TRBD1 matches 7 bases. The CDR3 spans 13 residues. V was clipped by 3 bases and J by 5 bases; unmatched bases: 3. In germline, CDR1 is LNHNV, CDR2 YYDKDF (reference sequence). The CDR3 sequence is CATSSGQAETQYF. In DNA, the CDR3 is TGTGCCACCAGCAGCGGACAGGCGGAGACCCAGTACTTC. The full variable domain, rest sourced from reference TRBV15 and TRBJ2-5, is DAMVIQNPRYQVTQFGKPVTLSCSQTLNHNVMYWYQQKSSQAPKLLFHYYDKDFNNEADTPDNFQSRRPNTSFCFLDIRSPGLGDTAMYLCATSSGQAETQYFGPGTRLLVL.

In its sample, this clonotype was seen a few times. This chain links TRBV12-3 or TRBV12-4 with TRBJ2-5; 9 bases line up with TRBD1. The CDR3 length is 13 residues. Trimming at V came to 6 bases and at J to 10 bases, leaving 9 bases not matched to a gene. CDR3 residues: CASRVGQGGNQYF. In DNA, the CDR3 is TGTGCCAGCAGGGTGGGACAGGGCGGAAACCAGTACTTC.

J is TRBJ1-6 and V is TRBV10-3; D remains ambiguous. Trimming stripped 3 bases from V and 4 bases from J, with 10 bases between. This CDR3 is built from 15 residues. The germline CDR1 and CDR2 sequences are ENHRY and SYGVKD. The CDR3 loop is CAISDRSKYNSPLHF. The DNA of the CDR3 is TGTGCCATCAGTGACAGGAGTAAATATAATTCACCCCTCCACTTT.

The CDR3 spells CSAPKTSGITNYEQYF. The CDR3 DNA follows: TGCAGTGCTCCAAAGACTAGCGGGATAACCAACTACGAGCAGTACTTC. The chain carries TRBV20-1 and TRBJ2-7; 11 positions match TRBD2. The CDR3 consists of 16 residues. V lost 5 bases to trimming and J lost 3 bases; unmatched junction nucleotides: 12. CDR1 is DFQATT, CDR2 SNEGSKA, per germline (reference sequence).

V and J are TRBV7-2 and TRBJ1-2; D remains ambiguous. This CDR3 region has 14 residues. V lost 0 bases to trimming and J lost 0 bases, with 5 bases between them. The germline CDR1 and CDR2 sequences are SGHTA and FQGNSA. As DNA, the CDR3 is TGTGCCAGCAGCTTAGCGGCGTCTAACTATGGCTACACCTTC. It yields the protein CASSLAASNYGYTF.

In this sample, this clonotype turned up once. This sequence joins TRBV12-3 or TRBV12-4 and TRBJ2-7; a possible D gene is TRBD1 (5 bases). This CDR3 region has 14 residues. The ends were cut back, 3 bases at V and 3 bases at J, with 12 bases in the middle. The CDR3 protein is CASSFLGESYEQYF. For the CDR3, the DNA is TGTGCCAGCAGTTTCCTAGGGGAAAGCTACGAGCAGTACTTC.

The V call is TRBV11-2, the J call TRBJ2-3, with TRBD1 matching 9 bases. Germline trimming cut 3 bases from V and 3 bases from J; bases unmatched to any gene: 10. This CDR3 comprises 17 residues. CDR1 and CDR2 from the germline V gene are SGHAT and FQNNGV. As DNA, the CDR3 is TGTGCCAGCAGCTTGGGGACAGGGAAGTCTCGTACAGATACGCAGTATTTT. It yields the protein CASSLGTGKSRTDTQYF.

V and J are TRBV11-3 and TRBJ2-5; maybe TRBD1 (6 bases). Germline V gives CDR1 SGHNT, CDR2 YENEEA. This CDR3 is built from 15 residues. V was shortened by 4 bases and J by 5 bases, with 17 bases between the two germline ends. The DNA of the CDR3 is TGTGCCAGCAGCTCCGGGTACAGGGCGGGCGAGACCCAGTACTTC. Protein: CASSSGYRAGETQYF.

The V and J genes are TRBV27 and TRBJ1-2; D perhaps matches TRBD1 (5 bases). Germline V gene lookup returns CDR1 MNHEY and CDR2 SMNVEV (reference sequence). V was cut by 6 bases and J by 5 bases, with 16 bases left in between. CDR3 size: 14 residues. CDR3 DNA sequence: TGTGCCAGCAGGAAGGACCTTTGGGGGTATGGCTACACCTTC. This sequence encodes CASRKDLWGYGYTF.

There are a few counts of this clonotype. The chain has TRBV29-1 and TRBJ2-3; 9 bases agree with TRBD2. With V trimmed by 1 base and J by 0 bases, 5 bases remained unmatched. The germline V gene encodes CDR1 SQVTM and CDR2 ANQGSEA. The CDR3 has 16 amino acids. CDR3 residues: CSVEVRLADSTDTQYF. For the CDR3, the DNA is TGCAGCGTTGAAGTGAGACTAGCGGATAGCACAGATACGCAGTATTTT.

This clonotype appeared a few times. This chain uses TRBV6-2 or TRBV6-3 with TRBJ2-7, with D perhaps TRBD1 (6 bases). V gave up 5 bases and J gave up 3 bases, with 20 bases separating them. The CDR3 is made up of 16 amino acids. The germline gives CDR1 MNHEY, CDR2 SVGEGT. The CDR3 reads CASSPSRDIIRYEQYF. For the CDR3, the DNA is TGTGCCAGCAGTCCGTCCCGGGACATAATCCGCTACGAGCAGTACTTC.

The V gene is TRBV4-3, the J gene TRBJ2-2; tentatively, D is TRBD2 (7 bases). Germline loops: CDR1 LGHNA, CDR2 YSLEER. This CDR3 is 15 amino acids long. Deletions cut 1 base from V and 6 bases from J, with 12 bases between. The CDR3 DNA reads as TGCGCCAGCAGCCAAGCGGGGGGCGTTGCCGGGGAGCTGTTTTTT. Its protein product is CASSQAGGVAGELFF.

This clonotype was seen only a few times. The chain recombines TRBV5-1 with TRBJ1-2, with a tentative D call TRBD1 (5 bases). Trimming cost V 0 bases and J 4 bases, with 13 bases left between them. The CDR3 contains 15 residues. CDR1 is SGHRS and CDR2 is YFSETQ in the germline V gene. The CDR3 bases are TGCGCCAGCAGCTTGGCCGGGGCCAACTCCTATGGCTACACCTTC. Protein: CASSLAGANSYGYTF.

The rearrangement joins TRBV5-1 to TRBJ2-3, with D tentatively TRBD1 (5 bases). V was pared by 2 bases and J by 3 bases, with 16 bases between. Germline lookup yields CDR1 SGHRS and CDR2 YFSETQ. CDR3 length equals 16 residues. The CDR3 bases are TGCGCCAGCAGCTTAGACGACAGCCCCTCGACAGATACGCAGTATTTT. Its translation: CASSLDDSPSTDTQYF.

This clonotype was seen a few times. The chain employs TRBV5-7 and TRBJ1-6; D remains ambiguous. TRBV5-7 is identified as an open reading frame with a role that is uncertain. This CDR3 comprises 15 residues. Trimming took 0 bases from V and 9 from J, leaving 13 bases between them. Here the CDR3 DNA reads TGTGCCAGCAGCTTGGCCCAGGAAAGTCGTTCACCCCTCCACTTT. Its translation is CASSLAQESRSPLHF.

The rearrangement joins TRBV3-1 to TRBJ2-7, with 7 bases fitting TRBD2. This CDR3 spans 14 amino acids. CDR1 is LGHDT, CDR2 YNNKEL, per germline (reference sequence). V shed 7 bases, J shed 0 bases, and the junction held 6 bases outside the gene matches. In DNA form, the CDR3 reads TGTGCCAGCACACGAGCGGGGACCTCCTACGAGCAGTACTTC. Translating it yields CASTRAGTSYEQYF.

This clonotype has ten or more counts. This rearrangement joins TRBV3-1 to TRBJ1-5; possibly TRBD1 for D (5 bases). V was shortened by 4 bases and J by 4 bases, with 14 bases between the two germline ends. The CDR3 covers 15 residues. CDR1 and CDR2 (germline): LGHDT, YNNKEL (reference sequence). The CDR3 DNA reads TGTGCCAGCAGCCCCCGGTGGGGGGGAAATCAGCCCCAGCATTTT. Its protein product is CASSPRWGGNQPQHF.

This clonotype came up a few times. The V gene is TRBV29-1, the J gene TRBJ2-7; 10 bases map to TRBD1. Germline assignment: CDR1 SQVTM and CDR2 ANQGSEA. This CDR3 contains 14 residues. V was pared by 4 bases and J by 3 bases, with 6 bases of the junction left unmatched. CDR3 DNA sequence: TGCAGCGTTGGGGACGGGACAGGGGTCTACGAGCAGTACTTC. Translated, it gives CSVGDGTGVYEQYF.